This entry lists 21 T cell receptor beta chains sequenced from one sample in a study of regulatory T cells in long-lasting Graves disease (dated by TCRdb to 2020 to 2022). The time point label here, explained by the study, means: newly diagnosed GD, antithyroid drugs for less than 3 months. RNA was extracted from PBMCs in TRIzol for both TCR sequencing and RNA sequencing. Libraries were constructed by multiplex PCR. This sample was sequenced with an Illumina HiSeq 4000. iRepertoire HTBI primers and Arm-PCR amplification of CDR3 regions were used to construct TCR beta libraries. Starting from the raw public reads, TCRdb applied fastp trimming at Q25, assembled clones with MiXCR and retained in-frame beta chains. Merged by CDR3 protein, the rows form single entries marked with the most common genes and DNA. A total of about 530,000 distinct CDR3 sequences appear in this sample, 15% to 20% of them only once. The ten most abundant clones make up around a quarter of the sample.

The same sample was also studied in work on T cells in Graves' hyperthyroidism and ophthalmopathy.

Sequenced material: peripheral blood mononuclear cells (PBMCs), taken at new diagnosis, from a patient treated with antithyroid drugs. All receptors derive from a woman aged 35-65 years with Graves disease. Donor details come from another sample of the same person, matched by shared clones.

The rearrangement uses TRBV5-1 and TRBJ2-7; D could derive from TRBD1 or TRBD2 (5 bases each). The CDR3 is 17 amino acids. V was shortened by 5 bases and J by 0 bases, with 21 bases between the two germline ends. Germline CDR1 reads SGHRS; CDR2 reads YFSETQ. Here the CDR3 reads CASSINFGTRSSYEQYF. The CDR3, as DNA: TGCGCCAGCAGTATAAATTTTGGGACGAGGAGCTCCTACGAGCAGTACTTC.

This clonotype was recorded many times. The rearrangement links TRBV28 to TRBJ1-2, with 9 bases aligning to TRBD1. CDR1 and CDR2 from the germline V gene are MDHEN and SYDVKM. J lost 4 bases, V lost 10 bases, and 4 bases had no gene match. The length of the CDR3 is 12 residues. CDR3 bases: TGTGCCACCTCGACAGGGGGCTATGGCTACACCTTC. Residues: CATSTGGYGYTF.

There are many counts of this clonotype. This rearrangement joins TRBV7-2 to TRBJ2-2, with unresolved D. Germline-derived CDR1 and CDR2 are SGHTA and FQGNSA. The length of the CDR3 is 13 residues. V lost 1 base, J lost 14 bases, and 14 bases lay in between. The CDR3 DNA is TGTGCCAGCAGCTTAGGGCTAACCCCCTCCCTGTTTTTT. Translating gives CASSLGLTPSLFF.

This clonotype was found many times. This chain connects TRBV20-1 to TRBJ2-7, with D perhaps TRBD1 or TRBD2 (6 bases each). With 5 bases removed from V and 2 bases from J, the gap between germline ends came to 19 bases. The CDR3 spans 15 residues. From germline, CDR1 is DFQATT and CDR2 SNEGSKA (reference sequence). The CDR3: CSAPGGRGGTYEQYF. The DNA of the CDR3 is TGCAGTGCTCCTGGAGGCAGGGGAGGAACCTACGAGCAGTACTTC.

Written as DNA, the CDR3 is TGTGCCAGCAGCTCGCATAAAGGTTATGGCTACACCTTC. It yields the protein CASSSHKGYGYTF. This chain joins TRBV7-9 and TRBJ1-2; D remains unclear. V lost 4 bases, J lost 5 bases, and 11 bases lay in between. Per the germline V gene, CDR1 is SEHNR and CDR2 is FQNEAQ (reference sequence). The CDR3 contains 13 residues.

This clonotype was detected many times. The V gene is TRBV12-3 or TRBV12-4, the J gene TRBJ2-1; 11 bases match TRBD2. The CDR3 length is 13 residues. V trimming: 4 bases; J trimming: 13 bases; junction bases outside the gene matches: 6. CDR3 coding DNA: TGTGCCAGCAGTTCTCCGACTAGCGGGATCCAGTTCTTC. Its protein is CASSSPTSGIQFF.

This clonotype was picked up a small number of times. The chain recombines TRBV6-1 with TRBJ2-5; TRBD2 is a possible D gene (5 bases). This CDR3 comprises 13 residues. Germline CDR1 reads MNHNS; CDR2 reads SASEGT. Trimming removed 2 bases at V and 7 bases at J, with 11 bases between. The CDR3 region is CASSESPSGTQYF. The CDR3 DNA reads as TGTGCCAGCAGTGAATCTCCAAGCGGGACCCAGTACTTC.

This clonotype was counted at least ten times. The rearrangement links TRBV2 to TRBJ2-1; TRBD2 matches at 8 bases. The CDR3 has 14 amino acids. The germline V gene has CDR1 SNHLY and CDR2 FYNNEI. V shed 4 bases and J 8 bases; nucleotides not matched to a gene: 7. The CDR3 is CASSGGGKGYEQFF. The CDR3 nucleotides read TGTGCCAGCAGTGGCGGGGGGAAGGGCTATGAGCAGTTCTTC.

This clonotype occurred a few times. This chain joins TRBV7-9 and TRBJ1-6; 8 bases are shared with TRBD1. Germline CDR1 is SEHNR and CDR2 is FQNEAQ (reference sequence). This CDR3 comprises 14 residues. The V gene end was trimmed by 5 bases and the J gene end by 8 bases; junction bases not matched to a gene: 5. The CDR3 loop reads CASSPTGDYSPLHF. DNA of the CDR3: TGTGCCAGCAGCCCGACAGGGGATTATTCACCCCTCCACTTT.

This clonotype was observed a few times. The rearrangement joins TRBV2 to TRBJ2-2; 11 nucleotides match TRBD2. Trimming at V came to 3 bases and at J to 7 bases, leaving 7 bases not matched to a gene. Germline loops: CDR1 SNHLY, CDR2 FYNNEI. This CDR3 has 16 residues. The CDR3 DNA sequence: TGTGCCAGCAGTGATAGCCCTAGCGGGGGGTTCGGGGAGCTGTTTTTT. It yields the protein CASSDSPSGGFGELFF.

Many counts were recorded for this clonotype. J is TRBJ2-1 and V is TRBV20-1, with 8 bases lining up with TRBD2. Germline CDR1 reads DFQATT; CDR2 reads SNEGSKA (reference sequence). CDR3 length: 15 residues. Trimming removed 0 bases from V and 6 bases from J; junction bases left unmatched: 7. The CDR3 DNA reads as TGCAGTGCTAGAGATGGCAGCGGGGGATTCAATGAGCAGTTCTTC. Translating it yields CSARDGSGGFNEQFF.

About this clonotype itself: A read error may explain this, as a much larger clone is one base away. The rearrangement uses TRBV28 and TRBJ2-5; 8 positions agree with TRBD1. The J call may not be correct, given that the DNA end is closer to TRBJ2-1. Germline assignment: CDR1 MDHEN and CDR2 SYDVKM. The CDR3 covers 13 residues. The CDR3 DNA is TGTGCCACTACGGGACAGGTCGAGGGCGAGCAGTTCTTC. Translation: CATTGQVEGEQFF.

This clonotype was found many times. The chain couples TRBV6-1 to TRBJ2-2, with D perhaps matching TRBD2 (6 bases). The germline V gene has CDR1 MNHNS and CDR2 SASEGT. The CDR3 totals 15 residues. V was cut by 2 bases and J by 4 bases, with 11 bases left in between. CDR3 amino acids: CASSERDFPTGELFF. CDR3 nucleotide sequence: TGTGCCAGCAGTGAAAGGGACTTCCCCACCGGGGAGCTGTTTTTT.

The sample holds a few counts of this clonotype. The rearrangement uses TRBV6-1 and TRBJ2-1; 11 bases fit TRBD2. V lost 3 bases, J lost 4 bases, and 2 bases stayed unmatched. The germline V gene encodes CDR1 MNHNS and CDR2 SASEGT. The CDR3 runs to 15 residues. CDR3 residues: CASSDLAGGYNEQFF. CDR3 DNA: TGTGCCAGCAGTGATCTAGCGGGGGGATACAATGAGCAGTTCTTC.

In this sample, this clonotype turned up many times. The gene calls are TRBV6-5 and TRBJ1-6, with TRBD1 as a possible D gene (5 bases). This CDR3 has 15 residues. CDR1 and CDR2 from the germline V gene are MNHEY and SVGAGI. Trimming removed 0 bases from V and 7 bases from J, with 10 bases in between. The CDR3 region is CASSYSGTANSPLHF. CDR3 bases: TGTGCCAGCAGTTACTCTGGGACTGCGAATTCACCCCTCCACTTT.

The table lists this clonotype with a count of one. A much larger clonotype is one base distant, so this may be a read error. This chain links TRBV20-1 with TRBJ1-2; tentative D call: TRBD1 (5 bases). The CDR3 extends over 15 amino acids. Trimming took 1 base from V and 6 from J, leaving 18 bases between them. The germline V gene has CDR1 DFQATT and CDR2 SNEGSKA (reference sequence). CDR3 in DNA: TGCAGTGCTAGAGCTAATTACCGGACATGGGATGGCTACACCTTC. It is translated as CSARANYRTWDGYTF.

This clonotype was picked up many times. The chain recombines TRBV10-3 with TRBJ2-3, with 10 bases lining up with TRBD2. V lost 10 bases, J lost 8 bases, and 18 bases stayed unmatched. Germline loops: CDR1 ENHRY, CDR2 SYGVKD. The CDR3 loop spans 16 amino acids. CDR3 residues: CATLDSGGPPAATQYF. CDR3 DNA: TGTGCCACCCTGGATAGCGGGGGGCCCCCCGCAGCTACGCAGTATTTT.

This clonotype showed up many times. The rearrangement links TRBV3-1 to TRBJ1-6; D perhaps matches TRBD1 (6 bases). The germline V and J ends were trimmed by 4 bases and 8 bases, with 6 bases remaining between them. Germline CDR1 reads LGHDT; CDR2 reads YNNKEL (reference sequence). This CDR3 has 12 amino acids. CDR3: CASSPGDSPLHF. CDR3 in DNA: TGTGCCAGCAGCCCAGGGGATTCACCCCTCCACTTT.

This clonotype turned up a few times. This chain uses TRBV12-5 with TRBJ2-1; the D gene is possibly TRBD2 (6 bases). Trimming shortened V by 4 bases and J by 4 bases, and 14 bases separated the two germline ends. The CDR3 loop spans 15 amino acids. Germline lookup yields CDR1 LGHNT and CDR2 FRNRAP. CDR3: CASGSPTGLYNEQFF. In nucleotides, the CDR3 is TGTGCTAGTGGTTCTCCAACGGGACTGTACAATGAGCAGTTCTTC.

This clonotype was seen ten or more times. The genes are TRBV18 and TRBJ1-1; unclear D gene. Trimming removed 5 bases from V and 0 bases from J, with 16 bases in between. The CDR3 has 16 residues. The germline V gene encodes CDR1 KGHSH and CDR2 LQKENI. This chain's CDR3 is CASSKALESMNTEAFF. For the CDR3, the DNA is TGTGCCAGCTCAAAGGCCCTGGAGAGTATGAACACTGAAGCTTTCTTT.

About this clonotype: This sequence is one base from a far larger clone and is likely a read error. The conserved phenylalanine or tryptophan normally closing the CDR3 is absent here, so this likely arose from a read error. The chain uses TRBV2 and TRBJ1-1; D remains ambiguous. The CDR3 contains 13 residues. Germline V CDR1 and CDR2: SNHLY, FYNNEI. Trimming took 4 bases from V and 1 from J, leaving 7 bases between them. This CDR3 is CASSVSGNTEAFS. CDR3 coding DNA: TGTGCCAGCAGTGTTTCAGGGAACACTGAAGCTTTCTCT.